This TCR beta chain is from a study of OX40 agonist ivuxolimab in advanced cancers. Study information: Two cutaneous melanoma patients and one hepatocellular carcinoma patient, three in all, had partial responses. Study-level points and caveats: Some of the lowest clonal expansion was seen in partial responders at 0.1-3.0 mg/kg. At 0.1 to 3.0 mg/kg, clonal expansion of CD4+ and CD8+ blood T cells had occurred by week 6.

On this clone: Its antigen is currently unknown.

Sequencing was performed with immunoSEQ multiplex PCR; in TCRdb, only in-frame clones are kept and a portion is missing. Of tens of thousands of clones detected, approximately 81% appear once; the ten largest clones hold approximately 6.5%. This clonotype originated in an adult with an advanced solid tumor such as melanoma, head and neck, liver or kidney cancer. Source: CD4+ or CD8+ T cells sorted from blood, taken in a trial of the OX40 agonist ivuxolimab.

This CDR3 reads CASSTTDGTSGSLEQFF. Written as DNA, the CDR3 is TGTGCCAGCAGTACAACGGATGGGACTAGCGGGAGTCTTGAGCAGTTCTTC. The chain is built from TRBV28 and TRBJ2-1; 14 nucleotides match TRBD2. The germline V gene encodes CDR1 MDHEN and CDR2 SYDVKM. With 5 bases clipped from V and 9 bases from J, the junction kept 12 bases outside the gene matches. The CDR3 has 17 residues.